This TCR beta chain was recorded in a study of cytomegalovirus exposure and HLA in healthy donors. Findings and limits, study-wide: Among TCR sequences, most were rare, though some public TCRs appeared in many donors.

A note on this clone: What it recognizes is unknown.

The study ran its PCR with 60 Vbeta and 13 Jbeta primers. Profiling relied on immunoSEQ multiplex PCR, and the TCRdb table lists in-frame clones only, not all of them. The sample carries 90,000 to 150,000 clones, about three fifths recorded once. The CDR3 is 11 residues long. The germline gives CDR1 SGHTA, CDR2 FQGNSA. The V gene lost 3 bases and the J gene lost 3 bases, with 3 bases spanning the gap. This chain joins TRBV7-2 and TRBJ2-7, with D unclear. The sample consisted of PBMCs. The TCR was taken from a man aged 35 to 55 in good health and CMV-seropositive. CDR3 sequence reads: CASSFYYEQYF. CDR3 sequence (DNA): TGTGCCAGCAGCTTTTACTACGAGCAGTACTTC. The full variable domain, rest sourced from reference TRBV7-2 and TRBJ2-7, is GAGVSQSPSNKVTEKGKDVELRCDPISGHTALYWYRQSLGQGLEFLIYFQGNSAPDKSGLPSDRFSAERTGGSVSTLTIQRTQQEDSAVYLCASSFYYEQYFGPGTRLTVT.